This T cell receptor (beta chain) was found in a study of T cell responses to AZD1222 COVID-19 vaccine. Regarding the study as a whole: Repertoires were sampled only after the peak T cell response. Donors were chiefly white British, with a greater number of females, and clonal diversity was perhaps underestimated.

Worth noting for this clone: Its antigen is not known.

Sequencing was performed with immunoSEQ multiplex PCR; in TCRdb, only in-frame clones are kept and a portion is missing. The sample records 60,000 to 85,000 clones, around nine tenths being singletons. Germline-derived CDR1 and CDR2 are SGHRS and YFSETQ. The V gene lost 0 bases and the J gene lost 9 bases, with 13 bases spanning the gap. CDR3 length: 14 amino acids. The origin of this receptor is an adult who received the MenACWY meningococcal vaccine as a control. The chain uses TRBV5-1 and TRBJ2-1; TRBD1 or TRBD2 may be the D gene (5 bases each). Specimen: peripheral blood, collected 28 days after the second dose of the MenACWY control vaccine. The CDR3 loop reads CASSLGTLGSEQFF. The CDR3 coding sequence is TGCGCCAGCAGCTTGGGGACACTAGGTAGTGAGCAGTTCTTC.